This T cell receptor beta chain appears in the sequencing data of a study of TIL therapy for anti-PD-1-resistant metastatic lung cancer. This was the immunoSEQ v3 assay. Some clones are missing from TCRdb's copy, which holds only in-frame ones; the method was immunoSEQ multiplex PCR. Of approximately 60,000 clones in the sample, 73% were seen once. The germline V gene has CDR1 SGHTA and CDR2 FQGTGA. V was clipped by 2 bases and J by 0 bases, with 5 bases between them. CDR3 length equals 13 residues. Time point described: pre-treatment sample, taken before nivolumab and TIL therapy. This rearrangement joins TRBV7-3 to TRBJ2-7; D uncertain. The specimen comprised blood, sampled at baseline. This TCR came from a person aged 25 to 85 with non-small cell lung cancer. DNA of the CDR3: TGTGCCAGCAGCTTACACAGCTCCTACGAGCAGTACTTC. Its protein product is CASSLHSSYEQYF.